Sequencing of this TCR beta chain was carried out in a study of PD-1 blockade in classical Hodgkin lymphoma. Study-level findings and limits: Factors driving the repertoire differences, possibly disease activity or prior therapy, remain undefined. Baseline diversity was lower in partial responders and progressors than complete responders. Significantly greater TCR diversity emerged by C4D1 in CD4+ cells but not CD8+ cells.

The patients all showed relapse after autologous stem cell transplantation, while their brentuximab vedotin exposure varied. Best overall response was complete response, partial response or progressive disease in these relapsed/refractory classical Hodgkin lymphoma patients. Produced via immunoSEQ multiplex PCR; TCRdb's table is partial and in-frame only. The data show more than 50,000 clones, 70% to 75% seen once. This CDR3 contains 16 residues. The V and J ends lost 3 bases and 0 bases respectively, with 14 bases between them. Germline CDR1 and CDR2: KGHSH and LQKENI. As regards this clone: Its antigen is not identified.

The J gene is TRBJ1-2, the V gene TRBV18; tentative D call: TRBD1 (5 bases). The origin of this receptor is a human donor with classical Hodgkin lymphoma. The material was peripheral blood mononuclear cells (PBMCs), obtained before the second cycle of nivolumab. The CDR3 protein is CASSPFGTATNYGYTF. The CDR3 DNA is TGTGCCAGCTCACCCTTCGGGACGGCTACTAACTATGGCTACACCTTC.